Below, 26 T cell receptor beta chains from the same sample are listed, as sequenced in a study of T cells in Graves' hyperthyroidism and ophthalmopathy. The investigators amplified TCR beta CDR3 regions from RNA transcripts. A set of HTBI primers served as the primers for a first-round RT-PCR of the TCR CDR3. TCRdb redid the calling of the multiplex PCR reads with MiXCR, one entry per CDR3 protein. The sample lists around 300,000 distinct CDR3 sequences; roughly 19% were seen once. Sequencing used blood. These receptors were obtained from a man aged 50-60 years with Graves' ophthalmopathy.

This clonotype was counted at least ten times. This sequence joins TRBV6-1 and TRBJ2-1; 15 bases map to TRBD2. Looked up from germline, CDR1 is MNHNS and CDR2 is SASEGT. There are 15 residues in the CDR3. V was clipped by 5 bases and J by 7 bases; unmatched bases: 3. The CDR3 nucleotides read TGTGCCAGCAGTTTCGGGACTAGCGGGAGGAATGAGCAGTTCTTC. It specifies CASSFGTSGRNEQFF.

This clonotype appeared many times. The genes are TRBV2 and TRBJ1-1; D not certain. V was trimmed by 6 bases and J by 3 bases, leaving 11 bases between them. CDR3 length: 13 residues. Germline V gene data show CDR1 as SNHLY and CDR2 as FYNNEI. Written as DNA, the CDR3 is TGTGCCAGCAGACCTCAAAGGGACACTGAAGCTTTCTTT. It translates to CASRPQRDTEAFF.

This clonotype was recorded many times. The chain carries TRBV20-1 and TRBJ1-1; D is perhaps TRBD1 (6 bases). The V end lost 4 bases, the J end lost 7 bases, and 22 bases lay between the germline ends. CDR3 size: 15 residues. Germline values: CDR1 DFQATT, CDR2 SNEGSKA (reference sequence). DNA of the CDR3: TGCAGTGCTACCTCGGGTCGTGGGGGGCAGGTTGAAGCTTTCTTT. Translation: CSATSGRGGQVEAFF.

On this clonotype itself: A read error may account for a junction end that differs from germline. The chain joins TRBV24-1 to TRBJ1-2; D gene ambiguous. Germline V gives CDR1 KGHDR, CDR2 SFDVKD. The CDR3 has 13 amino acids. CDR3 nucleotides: TGTGCCACCAGTTCCCCTTCGCTTTATGGCCACACCTTC. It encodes CATSSPSLYGHTF.

CDR3 protein: CASSSLPKELFF. CDR3 DNA: TGTGCCAGCAGTTCCCTACCGAAAGAGCTGTTTTTT. This chain uses TRBV28 with TRBJ2-2; D gene uncertain. This CDR3 is built from 12 residues. Germline V gives CDR1 MDHEN, CDR2 SYDVKM. The germline V and J ends were trimmed by 4 bases and 11 bases, with 11 bases remaining between them.

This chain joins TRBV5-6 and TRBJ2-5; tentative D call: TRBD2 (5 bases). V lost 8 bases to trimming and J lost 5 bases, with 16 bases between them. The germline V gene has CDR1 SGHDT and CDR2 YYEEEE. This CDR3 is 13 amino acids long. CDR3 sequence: CASSKTWRETQYF. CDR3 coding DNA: TGTGCCAGTAGCAAAACATGGAGGGAGACCCAGTACTTC.

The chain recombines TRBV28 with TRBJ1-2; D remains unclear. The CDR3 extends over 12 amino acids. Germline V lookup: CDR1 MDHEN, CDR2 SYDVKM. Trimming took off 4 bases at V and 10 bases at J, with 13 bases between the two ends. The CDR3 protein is CASSSEYRDYTF. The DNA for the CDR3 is TGTGCCAGCAGTTCGGAGTACCGAGACTACACCTTC.

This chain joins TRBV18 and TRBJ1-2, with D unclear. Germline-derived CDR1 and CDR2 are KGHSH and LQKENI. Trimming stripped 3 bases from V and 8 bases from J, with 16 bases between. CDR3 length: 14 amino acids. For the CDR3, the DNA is TGTGCCAGCTCACCGGGTCGTCCCTCCGGGGGCTACACCTTC. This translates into CASSPGRPSGGYTF.

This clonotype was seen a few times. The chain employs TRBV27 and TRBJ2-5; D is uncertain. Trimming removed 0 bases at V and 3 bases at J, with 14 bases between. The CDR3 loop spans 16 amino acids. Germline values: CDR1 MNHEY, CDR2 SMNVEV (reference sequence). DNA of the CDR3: TGTGCCAGCAGTTTATCTATGAAGGGTAGGGAAGAGACCCAGTACTTC. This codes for CASSLSMKGREETQYF.

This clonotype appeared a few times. CDR3 sequence: CASSYLTGGDGYTF. DNA of the CDR3: TGTGCCAGCAGTTACCTAACAGGGGGCGATGGCTACACCTTC. This chain connects TRBV6-5 to TRBJ1-2; 9 nucleotides line up with TRBD1. The CDR3 spans 14 residues. The ends lost 2 bases at V and 6 bases at J; junction bases unmatched: 4. The V gene's germline CDR1 is MNHEY and CDR2 SVGAGI.

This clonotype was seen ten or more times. CDR3 region: CSVGDDRPRGNEQFF. The CDR3 DNA follows: TGCAGCGTTGGGGACGACAGGCCCCGAGGGAATGAGCAGTTCTTC. The chain uses TRBV29-1 and TRBJ2-1; perhaps TRBD1 as D (6 bases). Trimming removed 4 bases from V and 7 bases from J, with 20 bases in between. The CDR3 totals 15 residues. In germline, CDR1 is SQVTM, CDR2 ANQGSEA.

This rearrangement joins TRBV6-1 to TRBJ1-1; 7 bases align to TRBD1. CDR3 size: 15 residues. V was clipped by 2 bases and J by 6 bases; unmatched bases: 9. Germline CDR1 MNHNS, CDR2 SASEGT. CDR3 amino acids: CASSERPGQGAEAFF. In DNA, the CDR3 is TGTGCCAGCAGTGAACGACCTGGGCAGGGGGCTGAAGCTTTCTTT.

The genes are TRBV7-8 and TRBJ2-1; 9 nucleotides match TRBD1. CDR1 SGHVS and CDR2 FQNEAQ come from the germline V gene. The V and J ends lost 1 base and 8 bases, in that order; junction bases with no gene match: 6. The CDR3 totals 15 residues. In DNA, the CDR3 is TGTGCCAGCAGCTTAGTGGGACAGGGATCCTATGAGCAGTTCTTC. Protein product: CASSLVGQGSYEQFF.

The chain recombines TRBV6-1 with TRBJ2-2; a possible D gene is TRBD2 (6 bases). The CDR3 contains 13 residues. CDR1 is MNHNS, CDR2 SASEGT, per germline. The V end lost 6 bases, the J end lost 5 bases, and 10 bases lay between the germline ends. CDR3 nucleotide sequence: TGTGCCAGCAGGGAACTAGCTACCGGGGAGCTGTTTTTT. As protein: CASRELATGELFF.

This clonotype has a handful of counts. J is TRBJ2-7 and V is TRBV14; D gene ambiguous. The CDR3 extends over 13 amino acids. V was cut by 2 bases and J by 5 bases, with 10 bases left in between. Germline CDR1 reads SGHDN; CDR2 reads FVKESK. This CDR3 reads CASSQSKFNEQYF. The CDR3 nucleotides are TGTGCCAGCAGCCAATCGAAGTTCAACGAGCAGTACTTC. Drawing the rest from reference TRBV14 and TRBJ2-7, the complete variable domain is EAGVTQFPSHSVIEKGQTVTLRCDPISGHDNLYWYRRVMGKEIKFLLHFVKESKQDESGMPNNRFLAERTGGTYSTLKVQPAELEDSGVYFCASSQSKFNEQYFGPGTRLTVT.

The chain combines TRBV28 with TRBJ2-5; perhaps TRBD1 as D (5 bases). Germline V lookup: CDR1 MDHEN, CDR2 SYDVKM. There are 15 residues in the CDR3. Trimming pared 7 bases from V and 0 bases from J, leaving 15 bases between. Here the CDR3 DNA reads TGTGCCAGCACTCCCTCGCGACAGTACCAAGAGACCCAGTACTTC. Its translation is CASTPSRQYQETQYF.

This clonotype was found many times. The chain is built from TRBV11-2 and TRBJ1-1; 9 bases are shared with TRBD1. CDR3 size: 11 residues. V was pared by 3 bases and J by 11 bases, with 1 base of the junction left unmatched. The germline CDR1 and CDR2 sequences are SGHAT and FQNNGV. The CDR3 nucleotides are TGTGCCAGCAGCTTCGACAGGGGGGCTTTCTTT. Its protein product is CASSFDRGAFF.

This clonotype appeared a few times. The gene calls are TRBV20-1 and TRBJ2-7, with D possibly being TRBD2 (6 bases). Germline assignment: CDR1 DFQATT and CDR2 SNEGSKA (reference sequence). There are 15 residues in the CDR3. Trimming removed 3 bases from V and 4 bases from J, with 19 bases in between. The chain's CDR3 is CSASLFGRSTYEQYF. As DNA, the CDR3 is TGCAGTGCTAGTTTGTTCGGGAGATCTACGTACGAGCAGTACTTC.

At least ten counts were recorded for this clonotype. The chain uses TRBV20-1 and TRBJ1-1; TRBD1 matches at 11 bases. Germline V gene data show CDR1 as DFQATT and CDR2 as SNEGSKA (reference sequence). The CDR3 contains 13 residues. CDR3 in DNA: TGCAGCCAAGCGGGACAGGGGGGGACTGAAGCTTTCTTT. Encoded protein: CSQAGQGGTEAFF.

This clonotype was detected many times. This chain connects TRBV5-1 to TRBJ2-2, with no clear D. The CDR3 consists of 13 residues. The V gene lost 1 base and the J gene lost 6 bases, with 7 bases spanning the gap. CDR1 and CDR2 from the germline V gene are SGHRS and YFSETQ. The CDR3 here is CASSLKGAGELFF. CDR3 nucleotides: TGCGCCAGCAGCTTGAAAGGCGCCGGGGAGCTGTTTTTT.

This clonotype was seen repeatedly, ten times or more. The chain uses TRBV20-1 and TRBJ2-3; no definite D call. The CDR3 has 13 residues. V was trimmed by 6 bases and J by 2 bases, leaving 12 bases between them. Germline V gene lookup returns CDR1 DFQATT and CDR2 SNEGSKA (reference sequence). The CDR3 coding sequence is TGCAGTGCCCCGGGCTCCCCCACAGATACGCAGTATTTT. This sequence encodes CSAPGSPTDTQYF.

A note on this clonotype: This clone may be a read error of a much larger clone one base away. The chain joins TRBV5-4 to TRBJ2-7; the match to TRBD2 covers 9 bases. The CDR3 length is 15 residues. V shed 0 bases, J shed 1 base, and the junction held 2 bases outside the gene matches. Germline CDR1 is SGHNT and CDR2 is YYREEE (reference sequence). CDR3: CASSLGLAESYEQYF. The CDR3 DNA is TGTGCCAGCAGCTTGGGACTAGCGGAATCCTACGAGCAGTACTTC.

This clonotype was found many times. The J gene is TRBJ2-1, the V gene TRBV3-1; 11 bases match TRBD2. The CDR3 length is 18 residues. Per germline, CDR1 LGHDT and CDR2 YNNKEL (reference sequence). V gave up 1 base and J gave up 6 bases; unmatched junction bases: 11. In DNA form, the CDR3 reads TGTGCCAGCAGCCAAGGATCCCCGGGACTAGCGGTCTTCAATGAGCAGTTCTTC. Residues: CASSQGSPGLAVFNEQFF.

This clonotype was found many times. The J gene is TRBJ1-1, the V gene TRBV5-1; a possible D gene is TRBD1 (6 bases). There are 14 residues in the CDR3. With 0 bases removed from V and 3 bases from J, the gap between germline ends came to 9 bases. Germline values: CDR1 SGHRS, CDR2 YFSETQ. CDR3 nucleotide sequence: TGCGCCAGCAGCTTGGGAACAGGGCACACTGAAGCTTTCTTT. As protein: CASSLGTGHTEAFF.

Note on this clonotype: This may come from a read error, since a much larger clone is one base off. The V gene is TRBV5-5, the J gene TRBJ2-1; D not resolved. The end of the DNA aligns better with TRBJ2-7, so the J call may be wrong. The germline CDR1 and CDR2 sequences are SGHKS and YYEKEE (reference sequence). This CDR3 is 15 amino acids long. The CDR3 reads CASSLTLPSYNEQYF. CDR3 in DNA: TGTGCCAGCAGCTTGACCCTTCCTTCCTACAATGAGCAGTACTTC.

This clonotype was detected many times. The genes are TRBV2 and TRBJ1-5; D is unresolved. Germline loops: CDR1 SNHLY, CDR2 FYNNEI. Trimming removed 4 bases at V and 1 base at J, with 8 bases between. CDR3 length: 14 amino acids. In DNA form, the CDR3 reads TGTGCCAGCAGTGGGGAGACGAGCAATCAGCCCCAGCATTTT. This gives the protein CASSGETSNQPQHF.